The rows below give T cell receptor beta chains drawn from one sample of a study of early T cells in non-severe SARS-CoV-2 infection. TCRdb reanalysed the 5' RACE reads using MiXCR and keeps one entry per CDR3 protein. The data show tens of thousands of distinct CDR3 sequences, with roughly 17% seen just once and around 4.9% held by the top ten. This specimen was whole blood, taken at baseline. All receptors derive from an adult who was a healthcare worker with PCR-confirmed SARS-CoV-2 infection or an uninfected control (not recorded which). Each CDR3 is given without its conserved first and last residue. Fields, in order: V gene, CDR3 protein.

V gene: TRBV7-6
CDR3 protein: ASSREGANVLT

V gene: TRBV6-5
CDR3 protein: ASGPHGGYEQY

V gene: TRBV12-3/TRBV12-4
CDR3 protein: ASSRYSGEQY

V gene: TRBV12-3/TRBV12-4
CDR3 protein: ASAPGPRGYYEQY

V gene: TRBV2
CDR3 protein: ASSSGSIRGGQF

V gene: TRBV7-9
CDR3 protein: ASSLEGGDTDTQY

V gene: TRBV7-6
CDR3 protein: ASSSTGILAASTDTQY

V gene: TRBV28
CDR3 protein: ASSLRGLYEQY

V gene: TRBV2
CDR3 protein: ASADRVAGFGELF

V gene: TRBV28
CDR3 protein: ATRTGSGTSYEQY

V gene: TRBV7-9
CDR3 protein: ASSTAGRERQF

V gene: TRBV6-6
CDR3 protein: ASSKGGQTYEQY

V gene: TRBV7-9
CDR3 protein: AIGGWSGANVLT

V gene: TRBV7-2
CDR3 protein: ASSRQGTSNQPQH

V gene: TRBV11-2
CDR3 protein: ASSLVGGRASYNEQF

V gene: TRBV7-9
CDR3 protein: ASSLIGANGYT

V gene: TRBV6-2/TRBV6-3
CDR3 protein: ASSYTGTSSGANVLT

V gene: TRBV28
CDR3 protein: ASSPNMLFMRVGEQY

V gene: TRBV19
CDR3 protein: ASTRRGEETQY

V gene: TRBV11-2
CDR3 protein: ASSSRTSVTQETQY

V gene: TRBV15
CDR3 protein: ATQTSGNEQF

V gene: TRBV11-2
CDR3 protein: ASSSRREGDNEQF

V gene: TRBV7-9
CDR3 protein: ASSLAPVMDTQY

V gene: TRBV7-9
CDR3 protein: ASSLVGLNEQY

V gene: TRBV7-2
CDR3 protein: ASSSGLREQY

V gene: TRBV20-1
CDR3 protein: SAYSKEVYEQY

V gene: TRBV10-3
CDR3 protein: AIREGGREAYGYT

V gene: TRBV29-1
CDR3 protein: SVDGLAGHNEQF

V gene: TRBV28
CDR3 protein: ASSLRTGYSGANVLT

V gene: TRBV3-1
CDR3 protein: ASSQESGRYNEQF